This T cell receptor (beta chain) derives from a study of Graves' ophthalmopathy and Graves' hyperthyroidism. Amplifying from RNA transcripts, the study obtained TCR beta CDR3 regions. First-round RT-PCR used HTBI primers; second-round multiplex PCR followed. Via MiXCR, TCRdb re-called the multiplex PCR reads, giving one row per CDR3 protein. Of over 650,000 distinct CDR3 sequences in the sample, more than 40% were seen once. Germline V gene lookup returns CDR1 SGHAT and CDR2 FQNNGV. The CDR3 runs to 15 residues. The specimen sequenced was peripheral blood. This receptor was obtained from an adult man with Graves' ophthalmopathy. The chain couples TRBV11-2 to TRBJ2-5; 10 bases map to TRBD2. The end of the DNA fits TRBJ2-1 better, so the J call may be wrong. CDR3 loop: CASRRAGGRSYEQFF. The CDR3 bases are TGTGCCAGCAGACGAGCGGGAGGGCGTTCCTATGAGCAGTTCTTC.